Sequencing of this TCR beta chain was carried out in a study of T cells in Graves' hyperthyroidism and ophthalmopathy. Study summary: Peripheral blood was acquired at first diagnosis, ahead of any therapy whatsoever. General study results and limits: Most thyroid clonotypes that were expanded above 0.001 also turned up in blood.

The TCR beta CDR3 regions underwent amplification using RNA transcripts as the source. First-round RT-PCR with HTBI primers amplified the TCR CDR3 region. From the multiplex PCR reads, TCRdb called clonotypes with MiXCR, one entry per CDR3 protein. The repertoire holds hundreds of thousands of distinct CDR3 sequences, with roughly 15% as singletons. CDR1 and CDR2 from the germline V gene are SEHNR and FQNEAQ (reference sequence). V was cut by 0 bases and J by 1 base, with 4 bases left in between. This CDR3 region has 13 residues. This clonotype was recorded many times. The antigen is undetermined. Every diagnosis used clinical symptoms, serum thyroxine and TRAb, thyroid ultrasound and orbital computed tomography.

Material: blood. The chain has TRBV7-9 and TRBJ2-7; D is undetermined. The sequence was obtained from a man between 18 and 29 years old with Graves' ophthalmopathy. CDR3 protein: CASSLAGSYEQYF. The CDR3 DNA reads TGTGCCAGCAGCTTAGCTGGTTCCTACGAGCAGTACTTC.